This is a list of T cell receptor beta chains from one sample in a study of blood T cells in healthy people across ages. TCRdb itself ran the 5' RACE reads through MiXCR, one entry per CDR3 protein. The sample has roughly 1.5 million distinct CDR3 sequences, 35% to 45% seen once. The sequencing input was blood. The receptors were gathered from a woman aged 18-29 years in good health. Each CDR3 is given with its conserved first and last residue. Fields, in order: D gene, CDR3 length, V gene, J gene, clone size, CDR3 protein, CDR3 DNA. A D gene is named only where the DNA matches it firmly. Expanded clones get a size class; other rows say once, few or many, or leave the size out.

D: TRBD2
length: 16
V: TRBV6-5
J: TRBJ2-7
size: -
CDR3: CASSYYVAGSYNEQYF
DNA: TGTGCCAGCAGTTACTACGTAGCGGGCTCCTACAATGAGCAGTACTTC

D: -
length: 14
V: TRBV9
J: TRBJ2-5
size: -
CDR3: CASSPWTHQETQYF
DNA: TGTGCCAGCAGCCCTTGGACCCACCAAGAGACCCAGTACTTC

D: -
length: 12
V: TRBV5-1
J: TRBJ2-1
size: few
CDR3: CASSLDGTPPFF
DNA: TGCGCCAGCAGCCTGGACGGGACACCCCCGTTCTTC

D: TRBD2
length: 16
V: TRBV5-1
J: TRBJ2-1
size: -
CDR3: CASRISSGGSYNEQFF
DNA: TGCGCCAGCAGGATATCTAGCGGGGGGTCCTACAATGAGCAGTTCTTC

D: -
length: 15
V: TRBV4-1
J: TRBJ2-1
size: -
CDR3: CASSQPRRLGNEQFF
DNA: TGCGCCAGCAGCCAGCCTCGGCGACTTGGCAATGAGCAGTTCTTC

D: -
length: 15
V: TRBV4-3
J: TRBJ1-2
size: few
CDR3: CASSQQGSRSSGYTF
DNA: TGCGCCAGCAGCCAACAAGGATCGAGGTCGAGTGGCTACACCTTC

D: TRBD2
length: 15
V: TRBV29-1
J: TRBJ2-3
size: few
CDR3: CSVHLLAGEGDTQYF
DNA: TGCAGCGTTCACCTACTAGCGGGAGAAGGGGATACGCAGTATTTT

D: TRBD2
length: 15
V: TRBV4-1
J: TRBJ2-1
size: -
CDR3: CASSQNPGGHNEQFF
DNA: TGCGCCAGCAGCCAAAACCCGGGGGGGCATAATGAGCAGTTCTTC

D: TRBD1
length: 13
V: TRBV27
J: TRBJ1-5
size: -
CDR3: CASRSTGDQPQHF
DNA: TGTGCCAGCAGATCGACAGGGGATCAGCCCCAGCATTTT

D: TRBD2
length: 16
V: TRBV7-6
J: TRBJ2-3
size: -
CDR3: CASSSILAEITDTQYF
DNA: TGTGCCAGCAGCTCGATACTAGCGGAGATCACAGATACGCAGTATTTT

D: -
length: 15
V: TRBV20-1
J: TRBJ1-2
size: -
CDR3: CSALSDRPEAYGYTF
DNA: TGCAGTGCTCTCTCAGACCGACCCGAGGCCTATGGCTACACCTTC

D: -
length: 16
V: TRBV6-2/TRBV6-3
J: TRBJ2-3
size: -
CDR3: CASRSWGGRTTDTQYF
DNA: TGTGCCAGCAGATCCTGGGGTGGGAGGACCACAGATACGCAGTATTTT

D: -
length: 15
V: TRBV20-1
J: TRBJ1-5
size: -
CDR3: CSASKGGGGNQPQHF
DNA: TGCAGTGCTAGCAAAGGCGGGGGAGGCAATCAGCCCCAGCATTTT

D: -
length: 13
V: TRBV29-1
J: TRBJ2-5
size: once
CDR3: CSVETPLQETQYF
DNA: TGCAGCGTTGAAACTCCCTTGCAAGAGACCCAGTACTTC

D: -
length: 13
V: TRBV20-1
J: TRBJ1-1
size: -
CDR3: CSAESFSKPEAFF
DNA: TGCAGTGCTGAATCCTTTTCAAAACCTGAAGCTTTCTTT

D: -
length: 13
V: TRBV19
J: TRBJ2-3
size: -
CDR3: CASSIEGRGAQYF
DNA: TGTGCTAGTAGTATAGAAGGCCGAGGCGCGCAGTATTTT

D: -
length: 13
V: TRBV6-6
J: TRBJ2-3
size: many
CDR3: CASSYGWADTQYF
DNA: TGTGCCAGCAGTTATGGGTGGGCGGATACGCAGTATTTT

D: TRBD2
length: 15
V: TRBV6-2/TRBV6-3
J: TRBJ2-2
size: few
CDR3: CASSFGGRITGELFF
DNA: TGTGCCAGCAGTTTTGGCGGGAGGATAACCGGGGAGCTGTTTTTT

D: -
length: 12
V: TRBV6-6
J: TRBJ1-6
size: few
CDR3: CASTYGRSPLHF
DNA: TGTGCCAGCACCTACGGGAGATCACCCCTCCACTTT

D: TRBD2
length: 18
V: TRBV28
J: TRBJ2-1
size: -
CDR3: CASSPPGGGAGEGNEQFF
DNA: TGTGCCAGCAGTCCTCCTGGCGGGGGGGCGGGAGAGGGTAATGAGCAGTTCTTC

D: TRBD2
length: 16
V: TRBV9
J: TRBJ2-1
size: -
CDR3: CASSVGGLAGVREQFF
DNA: TGTGCCAGCAGCGTAGGAGGACTAGCGGGAGTCAGGGAGCAGTTCTTC

D: -
length: 15
V: TRBV12-3/TRBV12-4
J: TRBJ2-1
size: -
CDR3: CASKPGPVQHNEQFF
DNA: TGTGCCAGCAAACCCGGGCCAGTCCAACACAATGAGCAGTTCTTC